This T cell receptor beta chain was sequenced for a study of T-cell reconstitution after alpha-beta-depleted transplantation in children. This clonotype was seen only a few times. Its antigen remains unidentified. Overall study results and limits: One year after transplant, T-cell counts and diversity came mostly from newly produced T cells. It was surviving recipient T cells and thymic progenitors that gave some patients high TCRbeta diversity at day 60.

The V end was cut by 0 bases, the J end by 1 base, with 9 bases between. CDR1 is MNHEY, CDR2 SVGAGI, per germline. The CDR3 has 16 amino acids. Unique molecular identifiers tagged the TCRbeta library. TCRdb called the PCR reads again in MiXCR, with one record for every CDR3 protein. The table lists around 490,000 distinct CDR3 sequences, more than 9.5% of them singletons, with less than 15% in the top ten. The chain has TRBV6-5 and TRBJ1-4, with D hard to call. The TCR comes from a female patient aged 2 to 10 who had a stem cell transplant for aplastic anemia, so the T cells may come from the graft donor. The starting material was PBMCs, mostly from graft donor cells, obtained 180 days after TCRalphabeta/CD19-depleted stem cell transplant. The CDR3 spells CASSYSTPETNEKLFF. CDR3 nucleotides: TGTGCCAGCAGTTACTCGACTCCAGAAACTAATGAAAAACTGTTTTTT.